Detailed here is one T cell receptor beta chain. The CDR3 totals 15 residues. Losses at the gene ends were 6 bases for V and 2 bases for J; bases not matched to a gene: 8. Germline CDR1 is ENHRY and CDR2 is SYGVKD. The data originate from a study of technical replicates of blood from a few donors. Data came from immunoSEQ multiplex PCR; TCRdb stores just in-frame clones and leaves some out. The sample lists about 70,000 clones, roughly nine tenths occurring once. The clonotype originates from a human donor in good health. The chain uses TRBV10-3 and TRBJ1-1, with 8 bases lining up with TRBD1. The specimen was T cells isolated from PBMCs. This CDR3 is CAISLKGQDNTEAFF. The CDR3 DNA sequence: TGTGCCATCAGCCTGAAGGGACAGGACAACACTGAAGCTTTCTTT.